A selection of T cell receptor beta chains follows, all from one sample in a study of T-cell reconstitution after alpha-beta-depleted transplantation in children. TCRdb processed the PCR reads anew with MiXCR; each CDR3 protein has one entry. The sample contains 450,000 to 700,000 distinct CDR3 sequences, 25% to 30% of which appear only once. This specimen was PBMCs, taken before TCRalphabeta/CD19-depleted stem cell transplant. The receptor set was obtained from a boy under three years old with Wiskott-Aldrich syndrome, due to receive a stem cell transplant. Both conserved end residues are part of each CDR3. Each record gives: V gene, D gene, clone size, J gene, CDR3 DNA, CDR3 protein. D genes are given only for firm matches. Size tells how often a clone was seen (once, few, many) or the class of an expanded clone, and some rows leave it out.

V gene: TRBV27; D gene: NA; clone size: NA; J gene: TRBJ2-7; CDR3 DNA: TGTGCCAGCAGGACACGGGCCTACGAGCAGTACTTC; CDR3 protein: CASRTRAYEQYF
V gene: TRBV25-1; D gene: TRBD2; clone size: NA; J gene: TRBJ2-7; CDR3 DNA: TGTGCCAGCAGAAGCGGGGGACACCTCGACTTC; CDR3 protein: CASRSGGHLDF
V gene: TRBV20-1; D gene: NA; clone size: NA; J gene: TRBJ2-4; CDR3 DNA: TGCAGTGCTAGCGGAGGTGTCGGTAATTGGTACTTC; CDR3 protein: CSASGGVGNWYF
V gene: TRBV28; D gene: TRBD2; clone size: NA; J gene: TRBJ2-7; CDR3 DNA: TGTGCCAGCATGGGTAGCGGGAGTTTCTACGAGCAGTACTTC; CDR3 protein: CASMGSGSFYEQYF
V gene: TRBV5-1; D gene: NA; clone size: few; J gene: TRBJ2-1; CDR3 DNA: TGCGCCAGCAGCCCCGTGGGGAGAAACTACAATGAGCAGTTCTTC; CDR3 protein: CASSPVGRNYNEQFF
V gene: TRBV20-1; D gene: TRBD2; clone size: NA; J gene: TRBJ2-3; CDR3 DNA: TGCAGTGCTAGAGATCTGACTAGCGGCTACACAGATACGCAGTATTTT; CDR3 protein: CSARDLTSGYTDTQYF
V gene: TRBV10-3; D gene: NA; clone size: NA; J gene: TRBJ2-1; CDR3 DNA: TGTGCCATCAGAGTGAACGGTTCCGGATACAATGAGCAGTTCTTC; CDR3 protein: CAIRVNGSGYNEQFF
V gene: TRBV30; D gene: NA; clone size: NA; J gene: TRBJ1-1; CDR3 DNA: TGTGCCGTGGACGGCTACACTGAAGCTTTCTTT; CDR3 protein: CAVDGYTEAFF
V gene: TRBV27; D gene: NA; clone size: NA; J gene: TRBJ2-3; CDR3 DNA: TGTGCCAGCGCTTTTGGGAATAGCGGAAGCACAGATACGCAGTATTTT; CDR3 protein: CASAFGNSGSTDTQYF
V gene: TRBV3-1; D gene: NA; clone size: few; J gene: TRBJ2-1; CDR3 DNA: TGTGCCAGCAGCCCGCAGGGCGGGATCTCCTACAATGAGCAGTTCTTC; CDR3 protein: CASSPQGGISYNEQFF
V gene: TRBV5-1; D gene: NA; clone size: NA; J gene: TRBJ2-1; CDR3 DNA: TGCGCCAGCAAGACGGAGGGCCGAATTGACAATGAGCAGTTCTTC; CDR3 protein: CASKTEGRIDNEQFF
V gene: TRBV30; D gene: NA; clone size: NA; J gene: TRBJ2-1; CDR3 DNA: TGTGCCTGGAACCCAACTAGCCCCAATGAGCAGTTCTTC; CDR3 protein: CAWNPTSPNEQFF